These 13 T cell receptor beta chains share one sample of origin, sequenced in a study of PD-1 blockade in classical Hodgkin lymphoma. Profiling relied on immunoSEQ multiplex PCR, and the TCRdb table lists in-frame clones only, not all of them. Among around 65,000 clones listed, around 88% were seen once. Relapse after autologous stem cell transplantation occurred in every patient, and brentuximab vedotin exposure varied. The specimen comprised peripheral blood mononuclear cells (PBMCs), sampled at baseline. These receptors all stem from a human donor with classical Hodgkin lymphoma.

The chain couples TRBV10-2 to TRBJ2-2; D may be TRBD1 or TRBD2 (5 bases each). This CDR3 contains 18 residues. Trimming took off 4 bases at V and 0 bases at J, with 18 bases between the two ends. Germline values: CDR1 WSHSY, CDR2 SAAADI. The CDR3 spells CASSVGTGYLANTGELFF. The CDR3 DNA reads TGCGCCAGCAGTGTCGGGACGGGCTACCTTGCGAACACCGGGGAGCTGTTTTTT.

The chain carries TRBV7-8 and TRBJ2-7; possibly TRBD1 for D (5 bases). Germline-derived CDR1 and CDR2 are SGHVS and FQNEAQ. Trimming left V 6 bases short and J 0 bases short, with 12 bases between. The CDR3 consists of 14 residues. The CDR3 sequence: CASRTRTGSYEQYF. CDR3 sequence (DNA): TGTGCCAGCAGGACCCGTACAGGCTCCTACGAGCAGTACTTC.

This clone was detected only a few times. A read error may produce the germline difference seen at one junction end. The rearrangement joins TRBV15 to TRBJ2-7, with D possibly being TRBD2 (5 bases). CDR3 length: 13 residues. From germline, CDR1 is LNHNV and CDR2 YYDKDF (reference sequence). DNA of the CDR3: TGTGCCACCAGCAGCCTTGACTCCTCCGGGATTCACTTC. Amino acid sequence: CATSSLDSSGIHF.

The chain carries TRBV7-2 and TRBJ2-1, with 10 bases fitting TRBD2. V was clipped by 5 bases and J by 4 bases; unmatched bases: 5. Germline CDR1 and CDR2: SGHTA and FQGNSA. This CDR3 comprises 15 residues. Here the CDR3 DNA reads TGTGCCAGCAGCACCAGCGGGGGGGCTTACAATGAGCAGTTCTTC. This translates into CASSTSGGAYNEQFF.

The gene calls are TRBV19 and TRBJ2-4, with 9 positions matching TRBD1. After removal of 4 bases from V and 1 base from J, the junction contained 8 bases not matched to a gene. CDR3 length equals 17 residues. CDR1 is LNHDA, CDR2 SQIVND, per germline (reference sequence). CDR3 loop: CASSSNRGRGAKNIQYF. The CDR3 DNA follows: TGTGCCAGTAGTAGCAACAGGGGGCGCGGGGCCAAAAACATTCAGTACTTC.

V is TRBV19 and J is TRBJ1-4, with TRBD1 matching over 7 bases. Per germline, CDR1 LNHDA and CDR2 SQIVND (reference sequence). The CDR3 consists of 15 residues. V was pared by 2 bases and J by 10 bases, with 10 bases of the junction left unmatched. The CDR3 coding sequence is TGTGCCAGTAGTATATTAAACAGGGGTAGTGGAAAACTGTTTTTT. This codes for CASSILNRGSGKLFF.

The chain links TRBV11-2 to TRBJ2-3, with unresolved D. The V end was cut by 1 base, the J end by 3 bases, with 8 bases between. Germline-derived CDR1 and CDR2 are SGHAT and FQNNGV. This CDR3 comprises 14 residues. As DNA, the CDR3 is TGTGCCAGCAGCTTAGGCCGGTGGACAGATACGCAGTATTTT. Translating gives CASSLGRWTDTQYF.

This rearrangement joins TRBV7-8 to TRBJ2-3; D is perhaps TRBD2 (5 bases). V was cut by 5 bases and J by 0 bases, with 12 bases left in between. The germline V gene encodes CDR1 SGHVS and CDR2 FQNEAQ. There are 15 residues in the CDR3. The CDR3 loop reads CASSLVWTSTDTQYF. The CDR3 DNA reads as TGTGCCAGCAGCCTAGTGTGGACTAGCACAGATACGCAGTATTTT.

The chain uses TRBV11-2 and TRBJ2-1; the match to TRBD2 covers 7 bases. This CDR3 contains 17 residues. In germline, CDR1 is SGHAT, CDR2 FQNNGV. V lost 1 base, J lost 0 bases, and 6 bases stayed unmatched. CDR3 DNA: TGTGCCAGCAGCTTAGCCATACTAGCGAACTCCTACAATGAGCAGTTCTTC. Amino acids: CASSLAILANSYNEQFF.

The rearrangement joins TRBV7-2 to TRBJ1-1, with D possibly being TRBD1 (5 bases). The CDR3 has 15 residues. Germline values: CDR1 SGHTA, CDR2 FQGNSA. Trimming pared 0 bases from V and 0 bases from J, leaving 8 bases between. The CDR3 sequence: CASSLAMGLNTEAFF. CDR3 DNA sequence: TGTGCCAGCAGCTTAGCTATGGGGCTGAACACTGAAGCTTTCTTT.

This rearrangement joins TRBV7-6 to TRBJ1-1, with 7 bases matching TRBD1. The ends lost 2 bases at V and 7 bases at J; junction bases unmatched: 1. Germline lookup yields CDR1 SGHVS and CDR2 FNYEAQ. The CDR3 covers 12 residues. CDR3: CASSLNRGEAFF. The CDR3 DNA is TGTGCCAGCAGCTTAAACAGGGGTGAAGCTTTCTTT.

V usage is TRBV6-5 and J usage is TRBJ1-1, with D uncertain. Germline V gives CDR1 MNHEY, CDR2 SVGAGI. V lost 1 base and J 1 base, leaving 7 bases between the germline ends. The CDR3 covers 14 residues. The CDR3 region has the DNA TGTGCCAGCAGTTACTTCGGCAAGAACACTGAAGCTTTCTTT. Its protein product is CASSYFGKNTEAFF.

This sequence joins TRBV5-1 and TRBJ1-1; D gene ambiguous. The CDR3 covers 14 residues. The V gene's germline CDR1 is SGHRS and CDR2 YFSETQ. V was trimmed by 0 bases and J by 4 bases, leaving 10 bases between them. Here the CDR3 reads CASSLETGFTEAFF. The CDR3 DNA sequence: TGCGCCAGCAGCTTGGAAACGGGTTTCACTGAAGCTTTCTTT. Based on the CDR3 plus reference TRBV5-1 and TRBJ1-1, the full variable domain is KAGVTQTPRYLIKTRGQQVTLSCSPISGHRSVSWYQQTPGQGLQFLFEYFSETQRNKGNFPGRFSGRQFSNSRSEMNVSTLELGDSALYLCASSLETGFTEAFFGQGTRLTVV.